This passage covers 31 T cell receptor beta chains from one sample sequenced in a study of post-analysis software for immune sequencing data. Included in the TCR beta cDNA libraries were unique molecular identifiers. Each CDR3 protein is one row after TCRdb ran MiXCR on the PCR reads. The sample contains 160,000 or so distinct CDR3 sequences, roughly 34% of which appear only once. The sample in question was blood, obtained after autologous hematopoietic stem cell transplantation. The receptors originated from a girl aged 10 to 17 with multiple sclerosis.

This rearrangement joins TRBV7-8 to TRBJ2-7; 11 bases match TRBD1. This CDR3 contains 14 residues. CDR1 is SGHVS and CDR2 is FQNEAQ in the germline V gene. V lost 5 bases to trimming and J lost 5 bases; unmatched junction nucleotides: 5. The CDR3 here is CASSEGTGGDEQYF. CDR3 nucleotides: TGTGCCAGCAGCGAAGGGACAGGGGGGGACGAGCAGTACTTC.

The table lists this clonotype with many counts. Written as DNA, the CDR3 is TGCGCCAGCAGCTCGGGAGCTAGCGGGAGGAACACAGATACGCAGTATTTT. It specifies CASSSGASGRNTDTQYF. The chain is built from TRBV5-1 and TRBJ2-3, with TRBD2 matching 11 bases. The V segment lost 3 bases and the J segment 2 bases; nucleotides outside the gene matches: 8. The CDR3 is 17 amino acids. Germline V gene data show CDR1 as SGHRS and CDR2 as YFSETQ.

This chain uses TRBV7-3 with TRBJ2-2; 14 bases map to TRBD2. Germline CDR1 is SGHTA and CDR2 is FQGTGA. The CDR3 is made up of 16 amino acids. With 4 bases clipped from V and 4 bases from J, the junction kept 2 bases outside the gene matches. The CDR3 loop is CASSSGLAGATGELFF. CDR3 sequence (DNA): TGTGCCAGCAGCTCGGGACTAGCGGGAGCCACCGGGGAGCTGTTTTTT. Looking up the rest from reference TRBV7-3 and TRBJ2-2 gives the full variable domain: GAGVSQTPSNKVTEKGKYVELRCDPISGHTALYWYRQSLGQGPEFLIYFQGTGAADDSGLPNDRFFAVRPEGSVSTLKIQRTERGDSAVYLCASSSGLAGATGELFFGEGSRLTVL.

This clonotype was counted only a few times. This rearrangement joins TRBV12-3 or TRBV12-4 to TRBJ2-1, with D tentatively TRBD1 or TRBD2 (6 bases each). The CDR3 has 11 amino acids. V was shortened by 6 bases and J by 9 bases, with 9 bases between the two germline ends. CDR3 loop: CASRGGGEQFF. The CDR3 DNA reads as TGTGCCAGCAGAGGAGGGGGTGAGCAGTTCTTC.

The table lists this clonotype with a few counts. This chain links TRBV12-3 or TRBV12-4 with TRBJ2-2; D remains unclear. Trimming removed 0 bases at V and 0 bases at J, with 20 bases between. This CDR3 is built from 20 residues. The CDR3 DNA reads TGTGCCAGCAGTTTAGCGCCAGTTAGCCAGCCCTCACCGAACACCGGGGAGCTGTTTTTT. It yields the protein CASSLAPVSQPSPNTGELFF.

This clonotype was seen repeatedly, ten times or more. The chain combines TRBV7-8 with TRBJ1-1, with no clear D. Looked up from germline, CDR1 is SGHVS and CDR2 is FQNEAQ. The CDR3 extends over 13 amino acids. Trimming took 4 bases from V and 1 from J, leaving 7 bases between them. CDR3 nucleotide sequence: TGTGCCAGCAGCTCAGACACGAACACTGAAGCTTTCTTT. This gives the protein CASSSDTNTEAFF.

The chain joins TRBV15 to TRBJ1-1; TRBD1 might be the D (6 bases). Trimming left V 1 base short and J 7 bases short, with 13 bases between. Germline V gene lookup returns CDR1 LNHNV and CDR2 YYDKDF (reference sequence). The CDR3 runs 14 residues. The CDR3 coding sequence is TGTGCCACCAGCAGAGGGGGGGCAAGGGATGAAGCTTTCTTT. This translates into CATSRGGARDEAFF.

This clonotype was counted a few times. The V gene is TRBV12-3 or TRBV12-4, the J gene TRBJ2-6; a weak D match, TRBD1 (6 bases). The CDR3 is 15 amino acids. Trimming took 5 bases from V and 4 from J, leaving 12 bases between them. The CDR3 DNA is TGTGCCAGCAGTCCCCACAGGGCCGGGGCCAACGTCCTGACTTTC. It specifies CASSPHRAGANVLTF.

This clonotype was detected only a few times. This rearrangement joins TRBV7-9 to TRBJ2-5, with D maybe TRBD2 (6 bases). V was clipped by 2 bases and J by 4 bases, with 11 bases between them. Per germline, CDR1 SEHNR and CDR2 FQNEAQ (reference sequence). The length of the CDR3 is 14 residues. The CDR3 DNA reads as TGTGCCAGCAGCTTACCTCCTAGCGTAGAGACCCAGTACTTC. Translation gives CASSLPPSVETQYF.

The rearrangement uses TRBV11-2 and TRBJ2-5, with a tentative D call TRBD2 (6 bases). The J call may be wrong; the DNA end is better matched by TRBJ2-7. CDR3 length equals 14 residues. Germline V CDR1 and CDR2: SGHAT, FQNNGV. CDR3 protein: CASSFGTYENEQYF. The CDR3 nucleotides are TGTGCCAGCAGCTTCGGGACTTATGAAAACGAGCAGTACTTC.

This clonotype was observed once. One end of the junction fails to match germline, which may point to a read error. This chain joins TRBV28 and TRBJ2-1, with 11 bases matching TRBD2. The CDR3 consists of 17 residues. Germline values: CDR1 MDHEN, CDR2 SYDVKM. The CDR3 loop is CAGSPPGTSGPRNEQFF. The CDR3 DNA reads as TGTGCCGGCAGTCCCCCCGGGACTAGCGGCCCCCGCAATGAGCAGTTCTTC.

The CDR3 DNA is TGTGCCAGCAGTGCCGTTTACGAGCAGTACTTC. Translated, it gives CASSAVYEQYF. This sequence joins TRBV25-1 and TRBJ2-7; D remains unclear. Deletions cut 4 bases from V and 4 bases from J, with 5 bases between. This CDR3 has 11 amino acids. Germline loops: CDR1 MGHDK, CDR2 SYGVNS.

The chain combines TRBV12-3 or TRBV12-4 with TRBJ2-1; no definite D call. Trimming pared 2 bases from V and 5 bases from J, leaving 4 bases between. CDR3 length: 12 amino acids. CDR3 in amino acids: CASSLSNNEQFF. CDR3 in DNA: TGTGCCAGCAGTTTAAGTAACAATGAGCAGTTCTTC.

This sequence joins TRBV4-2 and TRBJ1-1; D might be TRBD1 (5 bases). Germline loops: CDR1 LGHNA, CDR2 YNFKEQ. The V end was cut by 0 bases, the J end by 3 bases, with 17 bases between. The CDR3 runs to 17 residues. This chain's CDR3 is CASSQDEGRLEDTEAFF. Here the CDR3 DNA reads TGTGCCAGCAGCCAAGATGAGGGGCGATTGGAAGACACTGAAGCTTTCTTT.

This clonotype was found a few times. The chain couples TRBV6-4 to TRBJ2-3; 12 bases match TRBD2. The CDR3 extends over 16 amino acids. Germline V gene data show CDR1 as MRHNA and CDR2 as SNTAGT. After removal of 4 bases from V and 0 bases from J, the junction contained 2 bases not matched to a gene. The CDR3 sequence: CASSGLAGASTDTQYF. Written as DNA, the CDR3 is TGTGCCAGCAGTGGACTAGCGGGAGCGAGCACAGATACGCAGTATTTT.

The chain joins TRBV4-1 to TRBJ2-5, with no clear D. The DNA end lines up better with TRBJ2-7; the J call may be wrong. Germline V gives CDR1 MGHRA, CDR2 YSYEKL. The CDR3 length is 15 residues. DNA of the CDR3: TGCGCCAGCAGCCAAGATCAAGGGCTCCTCGGCGAGCAGTACGTC. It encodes CASSQDQGLLGEQYV.

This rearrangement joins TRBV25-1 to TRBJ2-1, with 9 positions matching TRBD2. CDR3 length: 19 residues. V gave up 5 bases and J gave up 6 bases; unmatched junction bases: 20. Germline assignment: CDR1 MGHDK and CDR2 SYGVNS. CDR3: CASSRTKGGRAGSLNEQFF. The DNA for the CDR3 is TGTGCCAGCAGTCGTACTAAGGGCGGGAGGGCCGGTTCCCTCAATGAGCAGTTCTTC.

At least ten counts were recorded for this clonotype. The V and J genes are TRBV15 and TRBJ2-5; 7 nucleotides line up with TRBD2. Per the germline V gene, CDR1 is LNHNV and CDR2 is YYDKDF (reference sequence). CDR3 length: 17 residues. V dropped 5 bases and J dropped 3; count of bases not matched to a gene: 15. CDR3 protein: CATSDPYRVSGKETQYF. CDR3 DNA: TGTGCCACCAGCGACCCGTATAGGGTCAGCGGGAAAGAGACCCAGTACTTC.

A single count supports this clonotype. CDR3 in DNA: TGTGCCACCAGCACACCAGCAGGAAGGAAGCCCTACAATGAGCAGTTCTTC. It yields the protein CATSTPAGRKPYNEQFF. The genes are TRBV15 and TRBJ2-1; D remains unclear. Per germline, CDR1 LNHNV and CDR2 YYDKDF (reference sequence). V lost 4 bases and J lost 2, with 18 bases in between. This CDR3 is 17 amino acids long.

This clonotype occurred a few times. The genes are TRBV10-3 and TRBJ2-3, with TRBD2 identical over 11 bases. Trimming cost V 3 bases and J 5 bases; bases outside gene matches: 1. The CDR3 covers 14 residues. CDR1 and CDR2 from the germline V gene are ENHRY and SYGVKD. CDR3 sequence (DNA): TGTGCCATCAGTGACGGACTAGCGGGAGATACGCAGTATTTT. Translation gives CAISDGLAGDTQYF.

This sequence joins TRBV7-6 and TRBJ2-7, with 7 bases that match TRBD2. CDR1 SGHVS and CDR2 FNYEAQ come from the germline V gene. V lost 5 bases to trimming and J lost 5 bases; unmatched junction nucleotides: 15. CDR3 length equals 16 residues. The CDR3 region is CASSATRGVLTDEQYF. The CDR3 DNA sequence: TGTGCCAGCAGCGCCACCCGGGGGGTGCTTACCGACGAGCAGTACTTC.

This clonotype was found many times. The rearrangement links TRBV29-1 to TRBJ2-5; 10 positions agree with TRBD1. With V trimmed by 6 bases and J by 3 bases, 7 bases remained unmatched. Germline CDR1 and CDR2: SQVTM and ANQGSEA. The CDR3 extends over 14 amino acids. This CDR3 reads CSVDRDRGKETQYF. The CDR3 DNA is TGCAGCGTAGACCGGGACAGGGGTAAAGAGACCCAGTACTTC.

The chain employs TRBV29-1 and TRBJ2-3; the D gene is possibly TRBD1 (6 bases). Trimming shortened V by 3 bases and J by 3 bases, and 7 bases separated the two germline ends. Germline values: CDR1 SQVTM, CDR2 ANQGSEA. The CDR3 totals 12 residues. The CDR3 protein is CSVDGTTDTQYF. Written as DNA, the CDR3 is TGCAGCGTTGACGGGACAACAGATACGCAGTATTTT.

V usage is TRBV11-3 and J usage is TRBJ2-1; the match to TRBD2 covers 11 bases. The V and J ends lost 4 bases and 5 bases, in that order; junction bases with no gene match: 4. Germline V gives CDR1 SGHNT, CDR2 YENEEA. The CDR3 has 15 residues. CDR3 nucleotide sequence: TGTGCCAGCAGCTCGGGACTAGCGGAGAACAATGAGCAGTTCTTC. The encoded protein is CASSSGLAENNEQFF.

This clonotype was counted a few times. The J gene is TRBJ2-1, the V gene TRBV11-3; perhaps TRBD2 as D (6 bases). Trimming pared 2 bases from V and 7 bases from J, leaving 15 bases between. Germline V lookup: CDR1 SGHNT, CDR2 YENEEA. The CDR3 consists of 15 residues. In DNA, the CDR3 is TGTGCCAGCAGCTTAAGCGGGCCGGCGGGGAATGAGCAGTTCTTC. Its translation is CASSLSGPAGNEQFF.

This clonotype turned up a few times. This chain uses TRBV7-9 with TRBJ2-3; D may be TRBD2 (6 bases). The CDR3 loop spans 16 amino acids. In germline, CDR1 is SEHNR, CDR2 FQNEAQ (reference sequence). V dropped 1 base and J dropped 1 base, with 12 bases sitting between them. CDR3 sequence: CASSLVLAGRTDTQYF. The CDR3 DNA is TGTGCCAGCAGCTTAGTACTAGCAGGGCGCACAGATACGCAGTATTTT.

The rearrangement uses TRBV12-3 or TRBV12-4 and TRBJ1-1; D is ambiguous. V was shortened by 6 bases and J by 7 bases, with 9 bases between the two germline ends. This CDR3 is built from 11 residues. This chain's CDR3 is CASRGISEAFF. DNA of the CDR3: TGTGCCAGCAGGGGGATAAGTGAAGCTTTCTTT.

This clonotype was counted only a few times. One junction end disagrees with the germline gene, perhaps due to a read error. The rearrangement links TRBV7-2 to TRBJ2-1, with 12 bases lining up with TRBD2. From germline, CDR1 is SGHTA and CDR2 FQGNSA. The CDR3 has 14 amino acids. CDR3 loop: CASSLAGGPYGQFF. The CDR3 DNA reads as TGTGCCAGCAGCCTAGCGGGAGGGCCATATGGGCAGTTCTTC.

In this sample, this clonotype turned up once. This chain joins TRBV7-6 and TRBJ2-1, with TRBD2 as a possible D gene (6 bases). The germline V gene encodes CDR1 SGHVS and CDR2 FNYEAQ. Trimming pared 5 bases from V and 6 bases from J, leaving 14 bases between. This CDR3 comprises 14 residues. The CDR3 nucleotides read TGTGCCAGCAGCCCGGGACTCCACCTCAATGAGCAGTTCTTC. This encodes CASSPGLHLNEQFF.

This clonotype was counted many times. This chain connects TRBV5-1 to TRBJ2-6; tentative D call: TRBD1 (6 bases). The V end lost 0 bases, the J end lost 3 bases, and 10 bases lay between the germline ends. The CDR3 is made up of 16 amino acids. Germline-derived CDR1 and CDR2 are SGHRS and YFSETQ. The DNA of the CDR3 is TGCGCCAGCAGCTTGGTGGGGGCGCTTGGGGCCAACGTCCTGACTTTC. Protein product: CASSLVGALGANVLTF.

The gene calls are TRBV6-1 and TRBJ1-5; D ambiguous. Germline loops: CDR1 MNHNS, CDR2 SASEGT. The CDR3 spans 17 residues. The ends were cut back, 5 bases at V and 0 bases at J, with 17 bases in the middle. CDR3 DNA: TGTGCCAGCAGTCCGAAGATGGAGGGCTATAGCAATCAGCCCCAGCATTTT. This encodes CASSPKMEGYSNQPQHF.